This entry describes one T cell receptor (beta chain). Its antigen is unknown. This sample was included in a study of T cell responses to AZD1222 COVID-19 vaccine. The method was immunoSEQ multiplex PCR; TCRdb's version includes in-frame clones alone and lacks a portion of them. The repertoire has some 130,000 clones, around 87% of them found once; the top ten carry roughly 1.5%. Study-wide results and limits: Two AZD1222 administrations were followed by greater Spike-specific TCR breadth and depth.

Germline V lookup: CDR1 MDHEN, CDR2 SYDVKM. The length of the CDR3 is 17 residues. V shed 5 bases, J shed 0 bases, and the junction held 10 bases outside the gene matches. Sequencing used peripheral blood, obtained on day 0 of AZD1222 vaccination. The J gene is TRBJ1-5, the V gene TRBV28; TRBD1 aligns across 7 bases. The sequence derives from an adult in good health. Here the CDR3 reads CASSAPGQSYSNQPQHF. CDR3 in DNA: TGTGCCAGCAGTGCTCCGGGACAGAGTTATAGCAATCAGCCCCAGCATTTT. The full variable domain, its missing parts supplied by reference TRBV28 and TRBJ1-5, is DVKVTQSSRYLVKRTGEKVFLECVQDMDHENMFWYRQDPGLGLRLIYFSYDVKMKEKGDIPEGYSVSREKKERFSLILESASTNQTSMYLCASSAPGQSYSNQPQHFGDGTRLSIL.